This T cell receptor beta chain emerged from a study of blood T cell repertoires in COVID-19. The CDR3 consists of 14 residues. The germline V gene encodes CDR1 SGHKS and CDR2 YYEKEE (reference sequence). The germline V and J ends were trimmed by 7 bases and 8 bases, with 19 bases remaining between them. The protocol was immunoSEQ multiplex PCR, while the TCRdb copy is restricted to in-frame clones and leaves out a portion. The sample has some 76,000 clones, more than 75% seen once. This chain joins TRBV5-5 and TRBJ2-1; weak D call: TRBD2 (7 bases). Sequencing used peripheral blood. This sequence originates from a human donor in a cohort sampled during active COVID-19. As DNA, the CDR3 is TGTGCCAGCTGGGGGCGGGGGCCCCGAGATGAGCAGTTCTTC. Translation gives CASWGRGPRDEQFF.